This T cell receptor beta chain was recovered during a study of cytomegalovirus exposure and HLA in healthy donors. In the PCR, 60 Vbeta and 13 Jbeta primers were used. Generated by immunoSEQ multiplex PCR, the TCRdb table keeps only in-frame clones and is missing some. Counted here are 100,000 to 150,000 clones, around four fifths occurring once; the ten biggest clones make up less than 2%. Sequencing was performed on PBMCs. This TCR derives from a man in his forties or fifties in good health and CMV-seronegative.

The CDR3 DNA sequence: TGCGCCAGCAGCTTGGGGTCCCAGCGGGGGGGCACAGATACGCAGTATTTT. Translating gives CASSLGSQRGGTDTQYF. The chain links TRBV5-1 to TRBJ2-3; 9 positions agree with TRBD2. Trimming removed 0 bases from V and 1 base from J; junction bases left unmatched: 6. This CDR3 is built from 17 residues. CDR1 is SGHRS and CDR2 is YFSETQ in the germline V gene. Complete variable domain (other parts from reference TRBV5-1 and TRBJ2-3): KAGVTQTPRYLIKTRGQQVTLSCSPISGHRSVSWYQQTPGQGLQFLFEYFSETQRNKGNFPGRFSGRQFSNSRSEMNVSTLELGDSALYLCASSLGSQRGGTDTQYFGPGTRLTVL.